The present TCR beta chain was sequenced within a study of T-cell memory formation after mild COVID-19. The study, taken as a whole, reports: Unconfirmed was the SARS-CoV-2 specificity of second-wave clones that peaked on day 37.

The TCR alpha and TCR beta cDNA libraries, bearing sample barcodes and UMIs, were generated by 5'RACE using constant-segment primers. One entry per CDR3 protein, called by TCRdb with MiXCR from the 5' RACE reads. This table holds 400,000 or so distinct CDR3 sequences, around 20% found once. After removal of 3 bases from V and 2 bases from J, the junction contained 3 bases not matched to a gene. Per the germline V gene, CDR1 is SGHNT and CDR2 is YYREEE (reference sequence). The CDR3 covers 14 residues. This clonotype has a handful of counts. Its target is not known. The rearrangement links TRBV5-4 to TRBJ1-2; 8 nucleotides agree with TRBD1. This TCR derives from an adult woman who had mild COVID-19 (a few samples of this study predate the infection). Cell type and time point are not known. Sequencing input: PBMCs or a T cell subset sorted from them (not recorded which). This chain's CDR3 is CASSSRTGNYGYTF. CDR3 DNA sequence: TGTGCCAGCAGCTCTCGGACAGGGAACTATGGCTACACCTTC.